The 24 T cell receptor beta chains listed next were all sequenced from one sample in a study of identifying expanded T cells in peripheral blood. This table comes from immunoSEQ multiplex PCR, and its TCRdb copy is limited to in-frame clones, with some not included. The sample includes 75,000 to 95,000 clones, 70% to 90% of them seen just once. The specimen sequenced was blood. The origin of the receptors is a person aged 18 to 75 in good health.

The CDR3 loop is CASSLVWGRGETQYF. The CDR3 DNA is TGTGCCAGCAGCTTAGTATGGGGGAGGGGAGAGACCCAGTACTTC. The chain combines TRBV7-2 with TRBJ2-5, with 7 positions matching TRBD2. Germline loops: CDR1 SGHTA, CDR2 FQGNSA. Unmatched junction bases numbered 6, after V lost 1 base and J lost 4 bases. The length of the CDR3 is 15 residues.

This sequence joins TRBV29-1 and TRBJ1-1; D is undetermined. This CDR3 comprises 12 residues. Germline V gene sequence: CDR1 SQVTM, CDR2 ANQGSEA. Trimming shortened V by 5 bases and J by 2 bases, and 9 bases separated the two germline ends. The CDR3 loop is CSVSTVNTEAFF. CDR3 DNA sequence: TGCAGCGTTTCAACGGTAAACACTGAAGCTTTCTTT. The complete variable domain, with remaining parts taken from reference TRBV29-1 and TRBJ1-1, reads SAVISQKPSRDICQRGTSLTIQCQVDSQVTMMFWYRQQPGQSLTLIATANQGSEATYESGFVIDKFPISRPNLTFSTLTVSNMSPEDSSIYLCSVSTVNTEAFFGQGTRLTVV.

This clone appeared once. The CDR3 is CASSAHSINQPQHF. The DNA of the CDR3 is TGTGCCAGCAGTGCGCATTCTATCAATCAGCCCCAGCATTTT. The chain recombines TRBV6-6 with TRBJ1-5; D remains unclear. The CDR3 sequence is 14 residues long. Trimming removed 5 bases from V and 3 bases from J, with 11 bases in between. Germline V gene data show CDR1 as MNHNY and CDR2 as SVGAGI (reference sequence).

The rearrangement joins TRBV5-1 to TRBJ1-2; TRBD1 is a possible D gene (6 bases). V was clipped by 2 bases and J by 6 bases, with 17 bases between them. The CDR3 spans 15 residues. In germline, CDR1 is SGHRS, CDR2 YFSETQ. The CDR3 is CASSFSLDRSNGYTF. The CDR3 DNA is TGCGCCAGCAGCTTTTCCCTGGACAGATCCAATGGCTACACCTTC. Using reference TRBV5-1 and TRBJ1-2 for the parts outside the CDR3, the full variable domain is KAGVTQTPRYLIKTRGQQVTLSCSPISGHRSVSWYQQTPGQGLQFLFEYFSETQRNKGNFPGRFSGRQFSNSRSEMNVSTLELGDSALYLCASSFSLDRSNGYTFGSGTRLTVV.

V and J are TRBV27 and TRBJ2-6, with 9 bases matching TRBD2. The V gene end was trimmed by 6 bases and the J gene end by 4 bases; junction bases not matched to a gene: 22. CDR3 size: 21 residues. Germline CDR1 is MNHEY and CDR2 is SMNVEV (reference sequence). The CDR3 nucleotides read TGTGCCAGCAGGCTATACGGGGGGACTAGCCTCAAAGTGTCCGGGGCCAACGTCCTGACTTTC. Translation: CASRLYGGTSLKVSGANVLTF.

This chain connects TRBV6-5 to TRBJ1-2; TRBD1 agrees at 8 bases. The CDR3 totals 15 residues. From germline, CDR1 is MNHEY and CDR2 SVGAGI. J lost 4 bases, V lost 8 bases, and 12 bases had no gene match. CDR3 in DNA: TGTGCCAGCTCCGTTTTCAGGGGGCGAGGCTATGGCTACACCTTC. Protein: CASSVFRGRGYGYTF.

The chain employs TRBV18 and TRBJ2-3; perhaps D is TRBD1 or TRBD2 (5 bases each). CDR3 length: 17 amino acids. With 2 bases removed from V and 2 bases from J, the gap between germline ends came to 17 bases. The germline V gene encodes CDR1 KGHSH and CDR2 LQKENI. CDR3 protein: CASSPMGSGTHTDTQYF. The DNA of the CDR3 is TGTGCCAGCTCACCAATGGGGTCAGGGACCCACACAGATACGCAGTATTTT.

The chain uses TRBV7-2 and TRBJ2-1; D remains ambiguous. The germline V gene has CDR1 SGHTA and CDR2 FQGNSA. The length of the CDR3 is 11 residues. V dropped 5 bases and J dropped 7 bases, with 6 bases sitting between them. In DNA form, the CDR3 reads TGTGCCAGCAGCACCTGGAATGAGCAGTTCTTC. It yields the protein CASSTWNEQFF.

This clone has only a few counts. The CDR3 DNA reads as TGTGCCATTTTAGAGGGAAGAAACACTGAAGCTTTCTTT. This sequence encodes CAILEGRNTEAFF. This chain joins TRBV10-3 and TRBJ1-1, with D hard to call. The CDR3 totals 13 residues. The V end lost 9 bases, the J end lost 2 bases, and 13 bases lay between the germline ends. The V gene's germline CDR1 is ENHRY and CDR2 SYGVKD.

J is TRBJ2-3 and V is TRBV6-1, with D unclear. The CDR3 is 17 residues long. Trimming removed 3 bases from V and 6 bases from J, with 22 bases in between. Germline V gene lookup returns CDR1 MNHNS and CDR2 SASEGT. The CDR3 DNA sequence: TGTGCCAGCAGTGAGGCCCCAACTACTCCTAGTAGGGATACGCAGTATTTT. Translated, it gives CASSEAPTTPSRDTQYF.

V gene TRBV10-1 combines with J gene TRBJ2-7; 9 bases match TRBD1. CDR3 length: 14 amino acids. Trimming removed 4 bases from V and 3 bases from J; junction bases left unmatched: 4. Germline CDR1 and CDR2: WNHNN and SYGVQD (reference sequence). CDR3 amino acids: CASSATDRGYEQYF. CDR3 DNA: TGCGCCAGCAGTGCGACGGACAGGGGCTACGAGCAGTACTTC.

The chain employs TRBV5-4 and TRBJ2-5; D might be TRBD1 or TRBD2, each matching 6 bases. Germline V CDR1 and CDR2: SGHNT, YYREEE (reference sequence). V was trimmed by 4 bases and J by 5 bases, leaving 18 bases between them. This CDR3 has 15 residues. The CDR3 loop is CASSPGGGSGETQYF. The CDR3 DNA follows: TGTGCCAGCAGCCCCGGAGGGGGGAGCGGGGAGACCCAGTACTTC.

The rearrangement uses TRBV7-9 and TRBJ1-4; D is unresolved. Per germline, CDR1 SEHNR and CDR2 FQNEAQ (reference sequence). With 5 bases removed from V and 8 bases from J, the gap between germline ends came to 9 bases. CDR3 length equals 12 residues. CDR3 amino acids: CASSIVGEKLFF. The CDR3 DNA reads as TGTGCCAGCAGCATAGTTGGCGAAAAACTGTTTTTT.

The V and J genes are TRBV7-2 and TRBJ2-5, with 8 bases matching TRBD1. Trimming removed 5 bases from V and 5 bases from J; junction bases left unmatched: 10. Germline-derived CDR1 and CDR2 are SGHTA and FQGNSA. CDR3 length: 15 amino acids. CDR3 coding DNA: TGTGCCAGCAGCCCCGGACAGGGATTTACGGAGACCCAGTACTTC. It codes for CASSPGQGFTETQYF.

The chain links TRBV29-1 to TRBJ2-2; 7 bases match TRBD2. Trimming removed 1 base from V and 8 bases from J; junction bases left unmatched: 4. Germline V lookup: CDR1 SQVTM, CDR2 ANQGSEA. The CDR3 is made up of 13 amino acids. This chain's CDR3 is CSVEGLAGGELFF. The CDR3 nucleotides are TGCAGCGTTGAAGGACTAGCCGGAGGGGAGCTGTTTTTT.

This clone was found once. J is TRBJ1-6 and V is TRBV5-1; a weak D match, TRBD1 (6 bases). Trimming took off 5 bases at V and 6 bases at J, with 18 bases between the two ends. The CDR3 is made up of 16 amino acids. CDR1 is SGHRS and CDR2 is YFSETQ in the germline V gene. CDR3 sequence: CASRSGDGQLNSPLHF. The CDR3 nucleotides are TGCGCCAGCAGGAGTGGGGACGGACAGCTTAATTCACCCCTCCACTTT.

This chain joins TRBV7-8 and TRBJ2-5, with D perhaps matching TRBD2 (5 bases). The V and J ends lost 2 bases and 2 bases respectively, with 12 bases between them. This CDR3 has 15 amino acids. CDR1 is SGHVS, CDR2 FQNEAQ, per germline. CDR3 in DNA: TGTGCCAGCAGCTTACTAAACGGGGTTCAAGAGACCCAGTACTTC. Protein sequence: CASSLLNGVQETQYF.

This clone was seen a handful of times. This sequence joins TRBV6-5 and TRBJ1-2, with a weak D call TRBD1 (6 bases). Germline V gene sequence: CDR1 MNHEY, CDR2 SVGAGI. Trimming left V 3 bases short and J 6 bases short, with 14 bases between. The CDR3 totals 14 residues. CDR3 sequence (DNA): TGTGCCAGCAGTTATCCGGACAGCCCTAATGGCTACACCTTC. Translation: CASSYPDSPNGYTF.

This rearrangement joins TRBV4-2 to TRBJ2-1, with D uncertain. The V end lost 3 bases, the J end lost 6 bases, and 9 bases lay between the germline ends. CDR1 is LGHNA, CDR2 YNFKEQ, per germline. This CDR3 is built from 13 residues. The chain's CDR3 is CASSQPLGNEQFF. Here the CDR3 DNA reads TGTGCCAGCAGCCAGCCGCTTGGCAATGAGCAGTTCTTC.

The CDR3 DNA is TGTGCCAGCTCACCACAGGGGTTGGACACTGAAGCTTTCTTT. Translated: CASSPQGLDTEAFF. The V and J genes are TRBV18 and TRBJ1-1, with D possibly being TRBD1 (5 bases). The V gene lost 1 base and the J gene lost 3 bases, with 9 bases spanning the gap. The CDR3 has 14 residues. Germline CDR1 is KGHSH and CDR2 is LQKENI.

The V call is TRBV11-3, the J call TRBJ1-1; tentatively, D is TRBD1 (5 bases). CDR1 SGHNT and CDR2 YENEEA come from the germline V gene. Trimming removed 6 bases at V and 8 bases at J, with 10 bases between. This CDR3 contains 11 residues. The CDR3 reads CASSLGGEAFF. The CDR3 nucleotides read TGTGCCAGCAGTCTTGGGGGGGAAGCTTTCTTT.

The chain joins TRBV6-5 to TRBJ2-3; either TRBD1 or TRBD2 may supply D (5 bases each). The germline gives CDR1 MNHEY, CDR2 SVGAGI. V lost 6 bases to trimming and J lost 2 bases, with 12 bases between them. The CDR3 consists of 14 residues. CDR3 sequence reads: CASSRDGLTDTQYF. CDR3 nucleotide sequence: TGTGCCAGCAGCCGGGACGGACTCACAGATACGCAGTATTTT.

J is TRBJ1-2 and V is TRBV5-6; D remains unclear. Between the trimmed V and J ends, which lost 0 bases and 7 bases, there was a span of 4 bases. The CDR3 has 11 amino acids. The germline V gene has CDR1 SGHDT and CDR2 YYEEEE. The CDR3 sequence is CASSLGFGYTF. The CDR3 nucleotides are TGTGCCAGCAGCTTGGGATTTGGCTACACCTTC.

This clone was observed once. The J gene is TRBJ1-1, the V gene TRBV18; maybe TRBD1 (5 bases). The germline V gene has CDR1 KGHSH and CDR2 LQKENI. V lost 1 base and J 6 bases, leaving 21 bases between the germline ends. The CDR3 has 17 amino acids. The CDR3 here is CASSPLVGTGRTAEAFF. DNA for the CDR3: TGTGCCAGCTCACCACTGGTGGGCACAGGAAGAACAGCTGAAGCTTTCTTT.